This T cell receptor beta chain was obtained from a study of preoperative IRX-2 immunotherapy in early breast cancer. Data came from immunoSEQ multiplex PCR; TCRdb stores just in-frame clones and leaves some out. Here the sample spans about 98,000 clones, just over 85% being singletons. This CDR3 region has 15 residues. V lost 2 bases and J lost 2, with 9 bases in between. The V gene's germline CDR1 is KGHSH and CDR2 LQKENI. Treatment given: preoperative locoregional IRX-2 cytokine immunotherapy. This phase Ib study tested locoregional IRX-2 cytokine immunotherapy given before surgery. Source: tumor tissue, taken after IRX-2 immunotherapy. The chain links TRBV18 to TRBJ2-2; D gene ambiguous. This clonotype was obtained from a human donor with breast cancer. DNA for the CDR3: TGTGCCAGCTCACCAGCAGGCCTTAACACCGGGGAGCTGTTTTTT. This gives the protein CASSPAGLNTGELFF.